This T cell receptor beta chain was recorded in a study of cytomegalovirus exposure and HLA in healthy donors. Study observations and caveats: In a later analysis, a genetic analysis reported fewer productive-TCR N-insertions in an Asian-associated ancestry cluster than the cohort average. In a later analysis, HLA-C alleles had the fewest associated TCRs, DRB1 alleles the most.

Concerning this clone itself: Its antigen is still unknown.

Each donor was nominally healthy when sampled (though unrecorded immune exposures were likely). PCR employed 60 Vbeta and 13 Jbeta primers. The assay was immunoSEQ multiplex PCR, and TCRdb's table has in-frame clones only and misses some. The sample yields almost 95,000 clones, roughly 69% seen once. The V and J ends lost 8 bases and 1 base, in that order; junction bases with no gene match: 27. In germline, CDR1 is SQVTM, CDR2 ANQGSEA. The CDR3 is 20 residues long. The clonotype was recovered from a man between 45 and 60 years old in good health and CMV-seronegative. The specimen was PBMCs. V is TRBV29-1 and J is TRBJ2-5; TRBD1 matches at 8 bases. The chain's CDR3 is CSPAGTGRLWENKVQETQYF. CDR3 sequence (DNA): TGCAGCCCGGCCGGGACAGGTAGGCTATGGGAGAATAAGGTCCAAGAGACCCAGTACTTC. Filled out from reference TRBV29-1 and TRBJ2-5, the complete variable domain reads SAVISQKPSRDICQRGTSLTIQCQVDSQVTMMFWYRQQPGQSLTLIATANQGSEATYESGFVIDKFPISRPNLTFSTLTVSNMSPEDSSIYLCSPAGTGRLWENKVQETQYFGPGTRLLVL.